Here is one TCR beta chain with its context. TCRdb ran MiXCR on the RT-PCR reads and lists one entry per CDR3 protein. The data hold more than 200,000 distinct CDR3 sequences, with over 9% observed a single time. This sample is part of a study of response to subunit inactivated influenza vaccine. The length of the CDR3 is 11 residues. Germline V CDR1 and CDR2: LGHDT, YNNKEL (reference sequence). The V gene lost 2 bases and the J gene lost 13 bases, with 8 bases spanning the gap. This sequence was found in a man aged 45-65 years who received an inactivated influenza vaccine. The rearrangement links TRBV3-1 to TRBJ2-2, with D possibly being TRBD2 (5 bases). Sample: non-naive T cells sorted from PBMCs, taken around 15 days before vaccination. The CDR3 loop reads CASSQTAGLFF. CDR3 DNA: TGTGCCAGCAGCCAAACGGCGGGGCTGTTTTTT.